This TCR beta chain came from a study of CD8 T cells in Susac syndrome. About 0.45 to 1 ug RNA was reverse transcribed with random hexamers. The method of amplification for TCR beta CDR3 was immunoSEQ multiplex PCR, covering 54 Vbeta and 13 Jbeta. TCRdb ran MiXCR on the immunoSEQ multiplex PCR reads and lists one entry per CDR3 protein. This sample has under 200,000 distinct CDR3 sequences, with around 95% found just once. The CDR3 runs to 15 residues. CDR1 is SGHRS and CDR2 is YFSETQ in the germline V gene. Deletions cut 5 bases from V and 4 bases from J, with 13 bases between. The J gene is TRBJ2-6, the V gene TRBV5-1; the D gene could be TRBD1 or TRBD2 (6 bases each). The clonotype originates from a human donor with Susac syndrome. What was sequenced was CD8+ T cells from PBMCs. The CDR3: CASSYQGRGANVLTF. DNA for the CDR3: TGCGCCAGCAGTTACCAGGGGAGGGGGGCCAACGTCCTGACTTTC.